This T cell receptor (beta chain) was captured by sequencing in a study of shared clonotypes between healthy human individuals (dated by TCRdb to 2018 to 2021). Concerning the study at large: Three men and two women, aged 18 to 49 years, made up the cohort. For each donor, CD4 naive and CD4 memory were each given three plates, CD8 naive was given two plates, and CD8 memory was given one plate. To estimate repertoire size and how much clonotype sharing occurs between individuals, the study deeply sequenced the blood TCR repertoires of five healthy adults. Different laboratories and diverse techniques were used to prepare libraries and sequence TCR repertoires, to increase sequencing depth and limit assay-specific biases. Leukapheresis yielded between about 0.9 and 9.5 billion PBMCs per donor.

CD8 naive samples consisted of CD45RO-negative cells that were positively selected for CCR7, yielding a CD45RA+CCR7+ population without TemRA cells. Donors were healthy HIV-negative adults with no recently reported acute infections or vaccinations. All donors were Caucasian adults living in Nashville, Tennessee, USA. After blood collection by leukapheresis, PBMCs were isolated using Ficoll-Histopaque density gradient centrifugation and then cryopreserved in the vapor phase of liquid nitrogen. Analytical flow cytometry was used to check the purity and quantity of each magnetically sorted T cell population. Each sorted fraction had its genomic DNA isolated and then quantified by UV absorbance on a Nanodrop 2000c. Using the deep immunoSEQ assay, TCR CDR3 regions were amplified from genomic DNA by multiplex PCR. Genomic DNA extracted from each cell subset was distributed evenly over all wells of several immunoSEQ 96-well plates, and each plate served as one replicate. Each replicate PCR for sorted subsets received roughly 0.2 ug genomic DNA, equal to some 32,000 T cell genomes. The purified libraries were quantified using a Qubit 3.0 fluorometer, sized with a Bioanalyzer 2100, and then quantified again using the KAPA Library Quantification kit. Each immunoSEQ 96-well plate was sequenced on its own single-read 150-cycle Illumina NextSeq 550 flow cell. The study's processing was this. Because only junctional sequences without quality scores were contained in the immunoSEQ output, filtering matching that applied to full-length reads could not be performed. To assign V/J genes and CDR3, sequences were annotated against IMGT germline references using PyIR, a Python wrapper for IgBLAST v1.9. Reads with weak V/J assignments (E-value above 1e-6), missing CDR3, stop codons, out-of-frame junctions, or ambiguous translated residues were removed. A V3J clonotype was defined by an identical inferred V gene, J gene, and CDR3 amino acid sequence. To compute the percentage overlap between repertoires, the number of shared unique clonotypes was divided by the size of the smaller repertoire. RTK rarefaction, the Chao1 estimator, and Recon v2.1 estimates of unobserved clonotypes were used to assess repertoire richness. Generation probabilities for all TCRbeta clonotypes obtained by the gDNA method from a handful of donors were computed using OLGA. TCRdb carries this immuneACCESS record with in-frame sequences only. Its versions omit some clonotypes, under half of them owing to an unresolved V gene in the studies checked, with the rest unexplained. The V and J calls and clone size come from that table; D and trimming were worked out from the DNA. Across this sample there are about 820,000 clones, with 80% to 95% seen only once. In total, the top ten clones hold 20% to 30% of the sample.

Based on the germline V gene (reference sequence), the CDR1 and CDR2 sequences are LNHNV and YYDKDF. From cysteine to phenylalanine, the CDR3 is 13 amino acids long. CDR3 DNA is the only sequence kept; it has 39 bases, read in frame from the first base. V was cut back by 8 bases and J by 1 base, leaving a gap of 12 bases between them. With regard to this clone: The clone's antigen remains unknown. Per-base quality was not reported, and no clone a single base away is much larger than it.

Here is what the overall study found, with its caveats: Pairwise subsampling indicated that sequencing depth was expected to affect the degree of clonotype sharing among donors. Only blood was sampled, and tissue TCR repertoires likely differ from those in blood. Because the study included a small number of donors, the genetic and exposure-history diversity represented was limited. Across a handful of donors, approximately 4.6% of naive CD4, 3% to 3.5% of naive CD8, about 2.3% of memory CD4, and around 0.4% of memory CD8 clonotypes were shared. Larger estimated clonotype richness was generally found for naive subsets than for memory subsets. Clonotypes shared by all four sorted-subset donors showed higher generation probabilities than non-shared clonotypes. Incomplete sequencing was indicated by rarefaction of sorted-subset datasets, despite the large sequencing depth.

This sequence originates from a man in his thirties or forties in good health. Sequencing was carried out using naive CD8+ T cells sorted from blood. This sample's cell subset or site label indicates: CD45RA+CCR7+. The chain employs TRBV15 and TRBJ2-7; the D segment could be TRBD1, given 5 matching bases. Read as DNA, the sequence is TGTGCCACCGCAGGCAGGGATTCCTACGAGCAGTACTTC. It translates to CATAGRDSYEQYF.